One and the same sample provided the 29 T cell receptor beta chains below, sequenced in a study of OX40 agonist ivuxolimab in advanced cancers. The table came from immunoSEQ multiplex PCR; TCRdb's copy has only in-frame clones and leaves some out. The repertoire holds around 78,000 clones, with roughly 80% as singletons. The material sequenced was CD4+ or CD8+ T cells sorted from blood, taken in a trial of the OX40 agonist ivuxolimab. The receptors come from an adult with an advanced solid tumor such as melanoma, head and neck, liver or kidney cancer.

V and J are TRBV28 and TRBJ2-7; D possibly corresponds to TRBD1 (6 bases). V lost 7 bases to trimming and J lost 2 bases, with 12 bases between them. CDR1 is MDHEN and CDR2 is SYDVKM in the germline V gene. The CDR3 consists of 13 residues. This CDR3 is CASKTGTTYEQYF. The CDR3 DNA reads as TGTGCCAGCAAGACAGGTACTACCTACGAGCAGTACTTC. Full variable domain (outside the CDR3, taken from reference TRBV28 and TRBJ2-7): DVKVTQSSRYLVKRTGEKVFLECVQDMDHENMFWYRQDPGLGLRLIYFSYDVKMKEKGDIPEGYSVSREKKERFSLILESASTNQTSMYLCASKTGTTYEQYFGPGTRLTVT.

The rearrangement links TRBV9 to TRBJ1-4, with D possibly matching TRBD1 (6 bases). Germline values: CDR1 SGDLS, CDR2 YYNGEE. V lost 4 bases and J 7 bases, leaving 20 bases between the germline ends. This CDR3 region has 16 residues. CDR3 DNA sequence: TGTGCCAGCAGCCGGAACTTCATGGGGGCAGGTGAAAAACTGTTTTTT. This codes for CASSRNFMGAGEKLFF.

The CDR3 loop is CASSIGLAPRNEQFF. In DNA, the CDR3 is TGTGCCAGTAGTATAGGACTAGCCCCAAGAAATGAGCAGTTCTTC. The chain links TRBV19 to TRBJ2-1, with 7 nucleotides matching TRBD2. The V gene's germline CDR1 is LNHDA and CDR2 SQIVND (reference sequence). This CDR3 spans 15 amino acids. V was pared by 1 base and J by 7 bases, with 7 bases of the junction left unmatched.

The rearrangement links TRBV4-2 to TRBJ1-2; possible D gene TRBD1, 5 bases. CDR3 length: 13 residues. V shed 4 bases and J shed 5 bases, with 11 bases lying between them. CDR1 LGHNA and CDR2 YNFKEQ come from the germline V gene. For the CDR3, the DNA is TGTGCCAGCAGCCCGGACGGGGCTTATGGCTACACCTTC. Translating gives CASSPDGAYGYTF.

The J gene is TRBJ2-7, the V gene TRBV6-5; TRBD1 matches at 9 bases. Trimming at V came to 8 bases and at J to 5 bases, leaving 13 bases not matched to a gene. CDR1 is MNHEY, CDR2 SVGAGI, per germline. This CDR3 contains 15 residues. CDR3 residues: CASAKSGTGLDEQYF. In DNA, the CDR3 is TGTGCCAGCGCGAAGTCCGGGACAGGGCTAGACGAGCAGTACTTC.

This clone came up a few times. The chain couples TRBV7-2 to TRBJ2-1; no clear D gene. Trimming cost V 1 base and J 5 bases, with 6 bases left between them. Germline lookup yields CDR1 SGHTA and CDR2 FQGNSA. CDR3 length: 13 amino acids. Here the CDR3 reads CASSLGVNNEQFF. CDR3 sequence (DNA): TGTGCCAGCAGCTTAGGGGTAAACAATGAGCAGTTCTTC.

The rearrangement joins TRBV5-1 to TRBJ1-4, with TRBD1 matching over 7 bases. J gave up 4 bases and V 3 bases, and 0 bases lay outside the gene matches. CDR1 and CDR2 (germline): SGHRS, YFSETQ. The CDR3 runs to 13 residues. The CDR3 spells CASSWDSNEKLFF. The CDR3 DNA follows: TGCGCCAGCAGCTGGGACAGTAATGAAAAACTGTTTTTT.

Here the CDR3 DNA reads TGTGCCAGCAAGGGACAGTTGGATAACGGGGAGCTGTTTTTT. Protein product: CASKGQLDNGELFF. The chain employs TRBV2 and TRBJ2-2; 7 bases map to TRBD1. The V and J ends lost 7 bases and 7 bases, in that order; junction bases with no gene match: 9. Per the germline V gene, CDR1 is SNHLY and CDR2 is FYNNEI. CDR3 length: 14 residues.

This chain joins TRBV7-9 and TRBJ2-7; D possibly corresponds to TRBD1 (6 bases). Germline CDR1 and CDR2: SEHNR and FQNEAQ (reference sequence). V lost 5 bases, J lost 1 base, and 15 bases lay in between. The CDR3 has 15 residues. CDR3 sequence: CASSPHQGPSYEQYF. CDR3 nucleotide sequence: TGTGCCAGCAGCCCTCACCAGGGGCCATCCTACGAGCAGTACTTC.

The chain is built from TRBV19 and TRBJ2-7, with D maybe TRBD2 (6 bases). The V end was cut by 2 bases, the J end by 0 bases, with 11 bases between. The CDR3 runs 15 residues. CDR1 and CDR2 (germline): LNHDA, SQIVND (reference sequence). CDR3 bases: TGTGCCAGTAGTATAAGGCTAGCGTACTCCTACGAGCAGTACTTC. Its protein product is CASSIRLAYSYEQYF.

CDR3 sequence (DNA): TGCAGCGTTGAACCCTGGGACAGGGACAGGTACACCTTC. This sequence encodes CSVEPWDRDRYTF. The chain couples TRBV29-1 to TRBJ1-2; TRBD1 aligns across 9 bases. Germline CDR1 and CDR2: SQVTM and ANQGSEA. V trimming: 2 bases; J trimming: 11 bases; junction bases outside the gene matches: 9. The CDR3 length is 13 residues. Complete variable domain (other parts from reference TRBV29-1 and TRBJ1-2): SAVISQKPSRDICQRGTSLTIQCQVDSQVTMMFWYRQQPGQSLTLIATANQGSEATYESGFVIDKFPISRPNLTFSTLTVSNMSPEDSSIYLCSVEPWDRDRYTFGSGTRLTVV.

V gene TRBV11-3 combines with J gene TRBJ2-7, with D hard to call. V shed 4 bases and J shed 7 bases, with 11 bases lying between them. CDR1 SGHNT and CDR2 YENEEA come from the germline V gene. The length of the CDR3 is 12 residues. CDR3 nucleotides: TGTGCCAGCAGCTGGACGAGGAGAGAGCAGTACTTC. Translated: CASSWTRREQYF.

This clone was seen more than once but under ten times. This chain uses TRBV27 with TRBJ1-2; the D is unclear. Germline CDR1 MNHEY, CDR2 SMNVEV (reference sequence). The CDR3 consists of 13 residues. The V end lost 2 bases, the J end lost 8 bases, and 12 bases lay between the germline ends. CDR3 coding DNA: TGTGCCAGCAGTTTAGGCAGGTTTAGCGGCTACACCTTC. Amino acid sequence: CASSLGRFSGYTF.

This clone has only a few counts. The V gene is TRBV9, the J gene TRBJ2-3; D perhaps matches TRBD2 (6 bases). V gave up 4 bases and J gave up 0 bases, with 15 bases separating them. The CDR3 is made up of 16 amino acids. The germline V gene has CDR1 SGDLS and CDR2 YYNGEE. The CDR3 sequence is CASSQSAGFSTDTQYF. CDR3 nucleotides: TGTGCCAGCAGCCAAAGCGCGGGATTTAGCACAGATACGCAGTATTTT.

The chain joins TRBV6-1 to TRBJ1-5, with D possibly TRBD1 on 6 matching bases. The CDR3 has 15 residues. The germline CDR1 and CDR2 sequences are MNHNS and SASEGT. Trimming took off 6 bases at V and 5 bases at J, with 17 bases between the two ends. The CDR3: CASSNGVGGYQPQHF. In DNA, the CDR3 is TGTGCCAGCAGCAATGGGGTGGGGGGCTATCAGCCCCAGCATTTT.

The sample holds one count of this clone. The chain recombines TRBV7-6 with TRBJ1-3; the D gene is possibly TRBD1 (6 bases). Trimming left V 4 bases short and J 8 bases short, with 9 bases between. The length of the CDR3 is 12 residues. Per germline, CDR1 SGHVS and CDR2 FNYEAQ. CDR3 loop: CASSSGADTIYF. In DNA, the CDR3 is TGTGCCAGCAGCTCGGGGGCTGACACCATATATTTT.

This clone showed up just once. The chain is built from TRBV7-3 and TRBJ2-3; 7 bases align to TRBD1. In germline, CDR1 is SGHTA, CDR2 FQGTGA. V lost 3 bases, J lost 4 bases, and 4 bases stayed unmatched. The CDR3 spans 14 residues. The CDR3 sequence: CASSFRDRSDTQYF. CDR3 coding DNA: TGTGCCAGCAGCTTCCGGGACAGATCAGATACGCAGTATTTT. Based on the CDR3 plus reference TRBV7-3 and TRBJ2-3, the full variable domain is GAGVSQTPSNKVTEKGKYVELRCDPISGHTALYWYRQSLGQGPEFLIYFQGTGAADDSGLPNDRFFAVRPEGSVSTLKIQRTERGDSAVYLCASSFRDRSDTQYFGPGTRLTVL.

The rearrangement uses TRBV7-2 and TRBJ2-7; D may match TRBD1 or TRBD2 (5 bases each). The CDR3 runs to 14 residues. Trimming shortened V by 0 bases and J by 3 bases, and 9 bases separated the two germline ends. Germline V lookup: CDR1 SGHTA, CDR2 FQGNSA. CDR3 in amino acids: CASSLAGVNYEQYF. The DNA of the CDR3 is TGTGCCAGCAGCTTAGCGGGGGTAAACTACGAGCAGTACTTC. Together with reference TRBV7-2 and TRBJ2-7, the CDR3 gives the full variable domain: GAGVSQSPSNKVTEKGKDVELRCDPISGHTALYWYRQSLGQGLEFLIYFQGNSAPDKSGLPSDRFSAERTGGSVSTLTIQRTQQEDSAVYLCASSLAGVNYEQYFGPGTRLTVT.

This clone was seen only once. This sequence joins TRBV7-9 and TRBJ2-1; weak D call: TRBD2 (6 bases). The CDR3 totals 15 residues. V shed 5 bases and J shed 0 bases, with 11 bases lying between them. Germline values: CDR1 SEHNR, CDR2 FQNEAQ (reference sequence). CDR3 sequence: CASSPGTASYNEQFF. The CDR3 DNA sequence: TGTGCCAGCAGCCCCGGGACTGCCTCCTACAATGAGCAGTTCTTC.

The chain couples TRBV4-2 to TRBJ1-1; 7 nucleotides agree with TRBD1. The length of the CDR3 is 15 residues. The junction had 10 bases not matched to a gene; V was cut back by 2 bases and J by 7 bases. The germline CDR1 and CDR2 sequences are LGHNA and YNFKEQ. CDR3 nucleotides: TGTGCCAGCAGCCAACAACAGGGGTCTGACAATGAAGCTTTCTTT. Amino acid sequence: CASSQQQGSDNEAFF.

In its sample, this clone was seen a few times. Here the CDR3 reads CASRVAGGPETQYF. CDR3 in DNA: TGTGCCAGCAGGGTTGCGGGGGGGCCAGAGACCCAGTACTTC. This chain joins TRBV2 and TRBJ2-5; TRBD2 matches 9 bases. V shed 6 bases and J 4 bases; nucleotides not matched to a gene: 6. The CDR3 covers 14 residues. CDR1 and CDR2 (germline): SNHLY, FYNNEI.

The V gene is TRBV5-1, the J gene TRBJ1-3; weak D call: TRBD1 (5 bases). Trimming stripped 4 bases from V and 4 bases from J, with 15 bases between. The germline V gene encodes CDR1 SGHRS and CDR2 YFSETQ. CDR3 length equals 15 residues. The CDR3 DNA is TGCGCCAGCAGCCCTAATCCAGGGAACGGAAACACCATATATTTT. Its protein product is CASSPNPGNGNTIYF.

This clone was observed once. The rearrangement links TRBV19 to TRBJ1-5; no definite D call. Germline CDR1 is LNHDA and CDR2 is SQIVND (reference sequence). The CDR3 has 18 residues. Trimming shortened V by 3 bases and J by 4 bases, and 22 bases separated the two germline ends. This CDR3 is CASSMIDTAAFPNQPQHF. The CDR3 coding sequence is TGTGCCAGTAGTATGATTGATACCGCCGCGTTCCCGAATCAGCCCCAGCATTTT.

This sequence joins TRBV4-3 and TRBJ1-4, with D perhaps TRBD1 (6 bases). CDR1 is LGHNA and CDR2 is YSLEER in the germline V gene. The CDR3 has 16 residues. V lost 2 bases and J 4 bases, leaving 14 bases between the germline ends. As DNA, the CDR3 is TGCGCCAGCAGCCAAAATCCTACAGGGATTAATGAAAAACTGTTTTTT. It encodes CASSQNPTGINEKLFF.

The V and J genes are TRBV6-5 and TRBJ1-3; D remains ambiguous. This CDR3 has 13 residues. Between the trimmed V and J ends, which lost 6 bases and 7 bases, there was a span of 13 bases. Germline CDR1 reads MNHEY; CDR2 reads SVGAGI. The CDR3 coding sequence is TGTGCCAGCAGCCTTCTTGGAGGGAACACCATATATTTT. This translates into CASSLLGGNTIYF.

This chain uses TRBV4-2 with TRBJ2-3; D is unresolved. Germline lookup yields CDR1 LGHNA and CDR2 YNFKEQ. V was trimmed by 0 bases and J by 6 bases, leaving 4 bases between them. The CDR3 loop spans 12 amino acids. CDR3: CASSQELDTQYF. The CDR3 DNA reads TGTGCCAGCAGCCAAGAGTTGGATACGCAGTATTTT.

The J gene is TRBJ1-3, the V gene TRBV7-2; D is uncertain. Looked up from germline, CDR1 is SGHTA and CDR2 is FQGNSA. This CDR3 contains 16 residues. Between the trimmed V and J ends, which lost 2 bases and 0 bases, there was a span of 11 bases. In DNA form, the CDR3 reads TGTGCCAGCAGCTTATGGCGGCAGGCCTCTGGAAACACCATATATTTT. Amino acids: CASSLWRQASGNTIYF. Variable domain in full (rest from reference TRBV7-2 and TRBJ1-3): GAGVSQSPSNKVTEKGKDVELRCDPISGHTALYWYRQSLGQGLEFLIYFQGNSAPDKSGLPSDRFSAERTGGSVSTLTIQRTQQEDSAVYLCASSLWRQASGNTIYFGEGSWLTVV.

This clone was recorded a few times. In DNA, the CDR3 is TGTGCCAGTAGTATATTAGCGGGGGGCGTCCAAGAGACCCAGTACTTC. As protein: CASSILAGGVQETQYF. The V gene is TRBV19, the J gene TRBJ2-5; 10 bases map to TRBD2. This CDR3 contains 16 residues. Germline trimming cut 2 bases from V and 1 base from J; bases unmatched to any gene: 4. Germline assignment: CDR1 LNHDA and CDR2 SQIVND (reference sequence). The full variable domain, in which reference TRBV19 and TRBJ2-5 provide the parts outside the CDR3, is DGGITQSPKYLFRKEGQNVTLSCEQNLNHDAMYWYRQDPGQGLRLIYYSQIVNDFQKGDIAEGYSVSREKKESFPLTVTSAQKNPTAFYLCASSILAGGVQETQYFGPGTRLLVL.

This clone was found once. For the CDR3, the DNA is TGTGCCAGCAGACGACAGGGGGCGGTCACTGAAGCTTTCTTT. This codes for CASRRQGAVTEAFF. The rearrangement links TRBV6-5 to TRBJ1-1; 10 nucleotides agree with TRBD1. V was pared by 6 bases and J by 4 bases, with 5 bases of the junction left unmatched. Germline assignment: CDR1 MNHEY and CDR2 SVGAGI. This CDR3 has 14 amino acids.